What follows describes a single T cell receptor beta chain. Its recognized antigen is unknown. Base qualities are missing; no much larger clone stands one base away. Inclusive of the bounding cysteine and phenylalanine, the CDR3 is 13 residues long. Only CDR3 DNA is held: 39 bases, read in frame from base 1. V is cut by 4 bases and J by 5 bases, and the space between the germline ends is 12 bases. The germline V gene encodes CDR1 SGHNT and CDR2 YYREEE (reference sequence). The data originate from a study of cytomegalovirus exposure and HLA in healthy donors (dated by TCRdb to the late 2010s). Regarding the complete study: In an earlier analysis of under 600 of the donors, approximately 300 Gb of sequence data and just under 120 million unique TCR beta sequences from 150 million to 200 million T cells were reported. Roughly 310 gigabases of sequencing data and tens of millions of unique TCR sequences were included in an early release covering 500 to 750 HLA-typed donors. Among the roughly 400 genotyped donors, approximately 76% belonged to the genetic ancestry cluster associated with self-reported Caucasian donors. The study aimed to test whether signatures of past pathogen exposure could be identified by cataloging public T cell receptors. Using immunosequencing, the study profiled T cell repertoires from 500 to 800 subjects and related those repertoires to cytomegalovirus serostatus. A separate validation cohort of 100 to 150 different subjects was used in addition to the approximately 610-subject first cohort. The study combined high-throughput TCR immunosequencing, statistical association of individual TCRs with disease status, and machine learning to predict cytomegalovirus infection status. In a later analysis, previously published TCR beta repertoires from 670 or so donors were re-analyzed and high-resolution HLA genotyping was added so that TCR occurrence patterns could be studied. The later analysis used no new phenotypic data to find candidate immune exposures, relying instead on TCR beta sequences and their occurrence across donors. An earlier analysis of several hundred of the donors used high-throughput TCR beta sequencing to judge whether each TCR beta V gene segment behaved as functional or pseudogenic. Alongside the repertoire data, information on donor age, sex, ethnicity and CMV serostatus was compiled. Genome-wide SNP genotypes for about 55% of the roughly 670 donors were used in a later genetic analysis, which treated that subset as a discovery cohort. All discovery cohort repertoires had been generated using a single sequencing platform. HLA typing included class I and class II loci at four-digit resolution. The number of donors typed differed by locus, with roughly 629-640 for A, B, C, DRB1 and DQB1, roughly 520 for DQA1, 600 to 610 for DPA1, and some 440 for DPB1. Four or five DR-DQ haplotypes were handled as single units for association and clustering, since linkage in the cohort was strong. On average, around 200,000 unique TCR beta nucleotide sequences were sequenced per donor among 398 genotyped donors of the cohort, with about 17% of those sequences being non-productive. Overall study results and their limits: The earlier analysis of 587 of the donors excluded 15 to 20 rarely observed V segments, including chromosome 9 orphons, because counts were too low. A later analysis associated 15,000 to 20,000 TCR beta sequences with specific HLA alleles at a false discovery rate of 0.05. This cohort had only TCR beta chains sequenced, and the lack of alpha or paired-chain data limited which features could be detected. In a later analysis, most CMV-associated TCR beta chains were found to appear HLA-restricted, with HLA associations seemingly driven largely by CMV exposure. Presence/absence analyses assumed roughly uniform sequencing depth across donors, an assumption that may not hold. In a later genetic analysis, fewer N-insertions in productive TCRs were reported among donors in an Asian-associated ancestry cluster than the approximately 710-donor mean. In a later analysis, the rate of TCR association differed among HLA loci, with DRB1 alleles having the most associated TCRs and HLA-C alleles having the fewest. Three of the identified cytomegalovirus-associated TCR beta chains were confirmed in vitro to be specific for cytomegalovirus antigens. Compared with equally common non-associated chains, HLA-associated TCR beta chains in a later analysis were more clonally expanded and had lower generation probabilities. For the cohort, immune exposure information was limited to CMV serostatus. The authors suggested that the approach could potentially be generalized to other disease states and immunological phenotypes. In an earlier analysis of fewer than 750 of the donors, most TCR beta V segments were observed in productive rearrangements about 87% or about 30% of the time, broadly matching IMGT annotations. Strong co-occurrence of HLA alleles, especially DR and DQ, made assigning TCR associations to individual alleles difficult. A later analysis reported that several top co-occurrence clusters appeared linked to parvovirus B19, influenza, CMV and Epstein-Barr virus. Across donors, most TCR sequences were observed very rarely, whereas some public TCRs were present in many individuals. Because the 87-base-pair reads could not distinguish some IMGT-functional V segments, including TRBV6-2 and TRBV6-3, those segments were excluded. The classifier was reported to diagnose cytomegalovirus status with high specificity and sensitivity in both the original and validation cohorts. The sequencing pipeline was judged likely to have produced a cluster of highly shared sequence variants as a technical artifact. V-gene and J-gene trimming of TCR beta chains was associated with a missense DCLRE1C variant in a later genetic analysis, and the association was replicated in an independent cohort. A further reported finding was that TCR beta sequences accurately predicted the HLA-A and HLA-B alleles for most subjects in the first cohort. In the study, 150 to 200 TCR beta chains were listed as associated with cytomegalovirus. Because some donors lacked HLA typing at each locus, the association tests relied only on the typed subset. Correlated functional status among segregating V segments might reflect linkage disequilibrium, but an unknown experimental factor could not be ruled out.

The cohort comprised some 700 healthy bone marrow donors. Cohort members were all nominally healthy when sampled, although unrecorded immune exposures were likely present. The donor tested CMV seronegative and was one of the 352 seronegative cohort members. Every donor gave a peripheral blood sample, and the peripheral blood mononuclear cells from that sample were used for TCR beta sequencing. The Qiagen DNeasy Blood Extraction Kit was used to extract genomic DNA from the blood cell samples. Library generation was performed with the immunoSEQ multiplex PCR assay. The multiplex PCR relied on a mix of 60 forward primers for TCR Vbeta segments and 13 reverse primers for TCR Jbeta segments. The CDR3 region of rearranged TCR beta genes was amplified from genomic DNA with a multiplex PCR assay. Amplified TCR beta libraries were sequenced as 87-base-pair reads on the Illumina HiSeq System. In the paper's pipeline: A later analysis counted about 76 million unique TCR beta chains across the roughly 700 repertoires, and some 11 million of these chains were shared by at least two donors. Raw reads were error-corrected and collapsed into unique sequences by a nearest-neighbor algorithm in which closely related sequences were merged to remove PCR and sequencing errors. V, D and J gene segments were assigned by aligning CDR3 sequences to IMGT reference sequences. For a sequence to be retained, a match of at least six nucleotides was required to both a V gene segment and a J gene segment. Rearrangements were called productive when the CDR3 lacked stop codons and stayed in frame with V and J; all others were non-productive. CDR3 was defined according to IMGT convention as the region running from the second conserved V-encoded cysteine to the conserved J-encoded phenylalanine. In an earlier analysis of roughly 610 of the donors, sequences lacking an unambiguous match to a single V gene segment were excluded. In an earlier analysis of approximately 550 of the donors, V segments were called functional above 56.7% productive rearrangements and were called segregating when the between-donor standard deviation exceeded 5%. A statistical classification framework was developed to diagnose cytomegalovirus status using the catalog of TCR beta chain sequences. A later analysis assigned V and J genes by comparing TCR nucleotide sequences with IMGT/GENE-DB human TR gene sequences. In a later analysis, CDR3 sequences and most-parsimonious VDJ recombination scenarios were assigned using the TCRdist pipeline. In a later analysis, each TCR beta chain was defined by its CDR3 amino acid sequence together with its V-gene family, and reads without a unique V-gene family were excluded. A later analysis removed several hundred highly shared, low-generation-probability nucleotide sequences to deal with suspected cross-contamination and a sequencing artifact. A later analysis calculated a clonal expansion index for each public chain from normalized within-repertoire ranks of inferred template counts. A later analysis computed generation probabilities with a VDJ recombination model fitted to out-of-frame rearrangements, and checked the results against IGoR. In a later analysis, hypergeometric tests were used to score TCR-TCR, TCR-HLA and TCR-CMV co-occurrence, with a repertoire-size bias correction applied to TCR pairs. To estimate false discovery rates, a later analysis permuted the HLA or CMV assignments 20 times. In a later analysis, co-occurring TCRs were grouped using DBSCAN, and TCRdist sequence similarity was added for clustering within HLA-allele-positive subsets. Co-occurrence clustering excluded repertoires with fewer than 30,000 or more than 120,000 public chains, plus five with anomalous nucleotide sharing. TCRdb took this table from immuneACCESS and kept in-frame rearrangements with V and J called. Such tables lack part of the clones; where checked against another copy, unresolved V genes explain under half of the gap, and the rest is unexplained. That table supplies the V and J calls and clone size; D and trimming were determined from the DNA. This sample holds about 120,000 clones; around three quarters were observed only once. Roughly 0.82% of the sample is in the top ten clones.

The chain couples TRBV5-4 to TRBJ1-1; the D gene assignment is ambiguous. This receptor was identified in a woman aged 25-40 years in good health and CMV-seronegative. Sequenced material: PBMCs. The CDR3 corresponds to CASSGVGGTEAFF. The base sequence is TGTGCCAGCAGCGGAGTAGGCGGAACTGAAGCTTTCTTT.